This TCR beta chain comes out of a study of shared clonotypes between healthy human individuals. Study background: Samples came from two female and a few male donors aged 18 to 49.

Assay: immunoSEQ multiplex PCR; the TCRdb copy retains only in-frame clones and omits some. The sample has some 490,000 clones, roughly 80% seen once. Per germline, CDR1 MDHEN and CDR2 SYDVKM. The ends were cut back, 7 bases at V and 4 bases at J, with 10 bases in the middle. The CDR3 is made up of 12 amino acids. Study-wide results and caveats: Clonotype sharing among donors likely depends on sequencing depth.

Samples left unsorted employed around 95 million PBMCs for genomic DNA. Points on this clone: Its specificity is not known.

This clonotype originated in a woman in her 40s in good health. Some clones in this sample may be carry-over from other donors' samples. The chain joins TRBV28 to TRBJ1-2; D not resolved. Material: PBMCs. The CDR3 DNA reads TGTGCCAGCAATAAGGGCGGCTATGGCTACACCTTC. Its translation is CASNKGGYGYTF.